This TCR beta chain was identified during a study of cytomegalovirus exposure and HLA in healthy donors (dated by TCRdb to the late 2010s). At the level of the whole study: In an earlier analysis of approximately 640 of the donors, around 300 Gb of sequence data and 117 million unique TCR beta sequences from some 170 million T cells were reported. Approximately 310 gigabases of sequencing data and roughly 81 million unique TCR sequences made up an early release that covered approximately 620 HLA-typed donors. The genetic ancestry cluster associated with self-reported Caucasian donors included roughly 84% of the 398 genotyped donors. The study aimed to test whether signatures of past pathogen exposure could be identified by cataloging public T cell receptors. The T cell repertoires of under 700 subjects were profiled by immunosequencing and related to cytomegalovirus serostatus. Besides the first cohort of roughly 700 subjects, a separate validation cohort made up of roughly 120 different subjects was used. High-throughput TCR immunosequencing, statistical association of individual TCRs with disease status, and machine learning were combined to predict cytomegalovirus infection status. In a later analysis, previously published TCR beta repertoires from 500 to 750 donors were re-analyzed and high-resolution HLA genotyping was added so that TCR occurrence patterns could be studied. Rather than drawing on any new phenotypic data, the later analysis identified candidate immune exposures from TCR beta sequences and the way those sequences occurred across donors. In an earlier analysis of roughly 540 of the donors, high-throughput TCR beta sequencing was used to judge whether each TCR beta V gene segment behaved as functional or pseudogenic. Donor age, sex, ethnicity and CMV serostatus were compiled together with the repertoire data. A later genetic analysis used genome-wide SNP genotypes for about 60% of the roughly 700 donors, treating that subset as a discovery cohort. All discovery cohort repertoires had been generated on a single sequencing platform. Both class I and class II loci were covered by HLA typing, at four-digit resolution. Typing coverage differed by locus: A, B, C, DRB1 and DQB1 were typed in about 620-640 donors, DQA1 in 522, DPA1 in 600 to 610, and DPB1 in about 450. Five DR-DQ haplotypes were treated as single units for association and clustering because of strong linkage in the cohort. Across about 380 genotyped donors of the cohort, an average of about 240,000 unique TCR beta nucleotide sequences per donor were sequenced, and approximately 17% of those sequences were non-productive. Study-wide findings and limitations: Because HLA typing was missing for some donors at each locus, association tests included only the typed subset. The study gave a list of 150 to 200 TCR beta chains associated with cytomegalovirus. Several of the top co-occurrence clusters appeared to be linked to parvovirus B19, influenza, CMV and Epstein-Barr virus, according to a later analysis. According to a later genetic analysis, donors in an Asian-associated ancestry cluster had fewer N-insertions in productive TCRs than the roughly 700-donor mean. Broadly in line with IMGT annotations, most TCR beta V segments showed up in productive rearrangements about 87% or about 30% of the time in an earlier analysis of some 590 of the donors. This cohort had only TCR beta chains sequenced, and the lack of alpha or paired-chain data limited which features could be detected. Sequencing depth was assumed to be roughly uniform across donors in the presence/absence analyses, though that assumption may not hold. A cluster of highly shared sequence variants was judged likely to represent a technical artifact of the sequencing pipeline. A few of the identified cytomegalovirus-associated TCR beta chains were confirmed in vitro to be specific for cytomegalovirus antigens. In a later analysis, the rate of TCR association differed among HLA loci, with DRB1 alleles having the most associated TCRs and HLA-C alleles having the fewest. Correlated functional status among segregating V segments might be attributable to linkage disequilibrium, but an unknown experimental factor could not be ruled out. For the cohort, immune exposure information was limited to CMV serostatus. When HLA alleles, especially DR and DQ, strongly co-occurred, TCR associations were difficult to assign to individual alleles. A further reported finding was that TCR beta sequences accurately predicted the HLA-A and HLA-B alleles for most subjects in the first cohort. Because counts were too low, 15 or so rarely observed V segments, including chromosome 9 orphons, were excluded from the earlier analysis of 587 of the donors. Because the 87-base-pair reads could not distinguish some IMGT-functional V segments, including TRBV6-2 and TRBV6-3, those segments were excluded. Compared with equally common non-associated chains, HLA-associated TCR beta chains in a later analysis were more clonally expanded and had lower generation probabilities. In a later analysis, about 17,000 TCR beta sequences were associated with specific HLA alleles at a false discovery rate of 0.05. The authors suggested that the approach could potentially be generalized to other disease states and immunological phenotypes. A later genetic analysis associated a missense DCLRE1C variant with V-gene and J-gene trimming of TCR beta chains, and an independent cohort replicated the association. Most TCR sequences were observed very rarely across donors, whereas some public TCRs were present in many individuals. A later analysis found that most CMV-associated TCR beta chains appeared HLA-restricted, with HLA associations seemingly driven largely by CMV exposure. The classifier was reported to diagnose cytomegalovirus status with high specificity and sensitivity in both the original and validation cohorts.

This clone was detected a few times. No antigen is known for it. Per-base quality was not reported, and no clone a single base away is much larger than it. The library was obtained by the immunoSEQ multiplex PCR assay. A mixture of 60 forward primers for TCR Vbeta segments and 13 reverse primers for TCR Jbeta segments was used in the multiplex PCR. Amplification of the CDR3 region of rearranged TCR beta genes was performed with a multiplex PCR assay on genomic DNA. The Illumina HiSeq System was used to sequence the amplified TCR beta libraries as 87-base-pair reads. In the authors' own workflow: Across the 670 or so repertoires, a later analysis counted approximately 75 million unique TCR beta chains, approximately 10 million of which were shared by at least two donors. To remove PCR and sequencing errors, raw reads were error-corrected and collapsed into unique sequences using a nearest-neighbor algorithm that merged closely related sequences. V, D and J gene segments were assigned by aligning CDR3 sequences to IMGT reference sequences. For a sequence to be retained, at least a six-nucleotide match to both a V gene segment and a J gene segment was required. A rearrangement was called productive if the CDR3 had no stop codons and remained in frame with V and J, and every other rearrangement was called non-productive. CDR3 was defined according to IMGT convention as the region running from the second conserved V-encoded cysteine to the conserved J-encoded phenylalanine. The earlier analysis of about 570 of the donors excluded any sequence lacking an unambiguous match to a single V gene segment. In an earlier analysis of a few hundred of the donors, V segments were called functional above 56.7% productive rearrangements and were called segregating when the between-donor standard deviation exceeded 5%. To diagnose cytomegalovirus status from the catalog of TCR beta chain sequences, a statistical classification framework was built. In a later analysis, V and J genes were assigned by comparing TCR nucleotide sequences against IMGT/GENE-DB human TR gene sequences. Using the TCRdist pipeline, a later analysis assigned CDR3 sequences along with most-parsimonious VDJ recombination scenarios. In a later analysis, each TCR beta chain was defined by its CDR3 amino acid sequence together with its V-gene family, and reads lacking a unique V-gene family were excluded. In a later analysis, fewer than 650 highly shared, low-generation-probability nucleotide sequences were removed to address suspected cross-contamination and a sequencing artifact. In a later analysis, a clonal expansion index for each public chain was calculated from normalized within-repertoire ranks of inferred template counts. In a later analysis, generation probabilities were computed with a VDJ recombination model fitted to out-of-frame rearrangements, and the resulting probabilities were checked against IGoR. Hypergeometric tests were used in a later analysis to score TCR-TCR, TCR-HLA and TCR-CMV co-occurrence, with a repertoire-size bias correction applied to the TCR pairs. To estimate false discovery rates, a later analysis permuted the HLA or CMV assignments 20 times. In a later analysis, co-occurring TCRs were grouped using DBSCAN, and TCRdist sequence similarity was added for clustering within HLA-allele-positive subsets. Co-occurrence clustering excluded repertoires with fewer than 30,000 or more than 120,000 public chains, plus five with anomalous nucleotide sharing. TCRdb holds this immuneACCESS table with in-frame rearrangements only. Some clones are missing; in checked studies, unresolved V genes explain under half, and the rest has no known cause. Clone size and the V and J calls come from that table; the DNA yielded D and trimming. Within this sample are around 130,000 clones, with approximately 82% of them counted one time only. Of the sample, approximately 3% is held by the ten largest clones.

The cohort comprised around 700 healthy bone marrow donors. All cohort members were sampled while nominally healthy, although unrecorded immune exposures were likely present. The donor was CMV seronegative and belonged to the group of around 350 seronegative cohort members. Every donor gave a peripheral blood sample, and the peripheral blood mononuclear cells from that sample were used for TCR beta sequencing. Genomic DNA was extracted from the blood cell samples with the Qiagen DNeasy Blood Extraction Kit. From V the trimming removes 3 bases and from J it removes 2 bases, while the gene matches leave 5 bases of the junction unaccounted for. The CDR3, from cysteine to phenylalanine, totals 15 residues. Kept here is only the CDR3 DNA, which spans 45 bases and is read in frame from base 1. Based on the germline V gene, the CDR1 and CDR2 sequences are MRHNA and SNTAGT.

This clonotype was sampled from a boy aged 2 to 9 in good health and CMV-seronegative. Sequencing input: PBMCs. The chain is encoded by TRBV6-4 joined to TRBJ2-3; the central 7 bases match TRBD1. The sequence in DNA is TGTGCCAGCAGTGAGGGACAGTTTCCCACAGATACGCAGTATTTT. Its product reads: CASSEGQFPTDTQYF.